This TCR beta chain appears in the sequencing data of a study of blood T cell repertoires in COVID-19. In the study overall: Some COVID-19 samples were acute and others convalescent; all came from the United States, Italy and Spain. T cells, B-cell-depleted T cells, or PBMCs provided the cDNA or gDNA that served as material.

Source study methods: How many nucleated cells were present was estimated from reference gene primer amplification. Data came from immunoSEQ multiplex PCR; TCRdb stores just in-frame clones and leaves some out. V, J and clone size are those of that table, while D and trimming were read from the DNA. The sample lists some 250,000 clones; around 80% were seen once. The germline V gene has CDR1 MNHEY and CDR2 SVGAGI. The V gene lost 6 bases and the J gene lost 5 bases, with 9 bases spanning the gap. The CDR3 has 12 residues. Sequenced: peripheral blood. This sequence was found in a man aged 40-50 years with acute or convalescent COVID-19. The chain links TRBV6-5 to TRBJ2-3, with D unclear. The CDR3 coding sequence is TGTGCCAGCAGATCCTCGGGAGATACGCAGTATTTT. It specifies CASRSSGDTQYF.